Detailed here is one T cell receptor beta chain. Original data processing: Nucleated cell number was recorded as an estimate derived from reference gene primer amplification. Sequencing used immunoSEQ multiplex PCR; TCRdb keeps in-frame clones, though not all of them. V, J and clone size reflect that table, while D and trimming were determined from the DNA. Among about 240,000 clones listed, around 89% were seen once. The data were taken from a study of blood T cell repertoires in COVID-19. Individuals aged about 18 to 89 years were recruited from 20 to 25 US areas. Which cohort a participant joined came from the clinical history participants gave. What the recovered Cohort 3 donors had was two negative PCRs, clearance, or symptom resolution. Sequenced: PBMCs or T cells enriched from blood (not recorded which). This TCR was recovered from a man aged 40-50 years who had recovered from COVID-19.

The CDR3, as DNA: TGTGCCAGCAGACAGGGGGCTGAAGCTTTCTTT. Amino acids: CASRQGAEAFF. This sequence joins TRBV6-4 and TRBJ1-1, with 8 bases aligning to TRBD1. Per the germline V gene, CDR1 is MRHNA and CDR2 is SNTAGT. J gave up 6 bases and V 6 bases, and 0 bases lay outside the gene matches. The CDR3 runs to 11 residues.